This T cell receptor beta chain was identified in a study of shared clonotypes between healthy human individuals. General study points: Some naive CD4 clonotypes, roughly 4.8%, turned up in common across a handful of donors.

In this sample, this clone turned up a few times. The target antigen is unknown. Some clones are missing from TCRdb's copy, which holds only in-frame ones; the method was immunoSEQ multiplex PCR. The data contain over a million clones, 75% to 80% of them singletons. Per the germline V gene, CDR1 is MDHEN and CDR2 is SYDVKM. J lost 12 bases, V lost 5 bases, and 16 bases had no gene match. This CDR3 is built from 14 residues. Sequencing was done on a sample of memory CD4+ T cells from PBMCs. Subset: CD45RA-negative fraction. The clonotype comes from a man aged 18-30 years in good health. Some clones in this sample may be carry-over from other donors' samples. V gene TRBV28 combines with J gene TRBJ2-7; 7 bases map to TRBD1. CDR3 bases: TGTGCCAGCAGTCGACCAGGACAGGTCCCGACTCCGTACTTC. It encodes CASSRPGQVPTPYF.